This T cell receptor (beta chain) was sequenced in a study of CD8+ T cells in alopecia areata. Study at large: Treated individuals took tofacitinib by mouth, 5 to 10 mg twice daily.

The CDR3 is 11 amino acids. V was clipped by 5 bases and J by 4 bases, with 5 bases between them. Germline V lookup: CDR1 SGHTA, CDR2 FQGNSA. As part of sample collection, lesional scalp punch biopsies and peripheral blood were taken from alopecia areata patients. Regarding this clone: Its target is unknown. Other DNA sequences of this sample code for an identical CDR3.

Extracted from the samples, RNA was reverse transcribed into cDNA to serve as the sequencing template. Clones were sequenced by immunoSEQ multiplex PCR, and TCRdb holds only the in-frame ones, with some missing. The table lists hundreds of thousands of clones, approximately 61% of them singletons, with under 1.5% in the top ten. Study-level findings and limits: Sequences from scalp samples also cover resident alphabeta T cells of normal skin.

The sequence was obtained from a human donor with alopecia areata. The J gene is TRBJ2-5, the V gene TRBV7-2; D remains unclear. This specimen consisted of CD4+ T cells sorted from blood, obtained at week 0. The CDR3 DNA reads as TGTGCCAGCAGCCCCAGAGAGACCCAGTACTTC. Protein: CASSPRETQYF.